The clone carrying this T cell receptor beta chain came up a few times. The data belong to a study of blood T cell repertoires in COVID-19. Authors' analysis steps: Cell counts per sample came from amplifying reference gene primers. Assay: immunoSEQ multiplex PCR; the TCRdb copy retains only in-frame clones and omits some. V, J and clone size derive from that table, while D and trimming were established from the DNA sequence. The sample shows around 200,000 clones, approximately 87% of them seen only once. The receptor's source is a man between 65 and 85 years old with active or convalescent COVID-19. Material for sequencing was peripheral blood.

CDR3 nucleotide sequence: TGCAGTGCTAAGTACAGCTACGAGCAGTACTTC. It specifies CSAKYSYEQYF. The chain recombines TRBV20-1 with TRBJ2-7; no clear D. CDR1 is DFQATT, CDR2 SNEGSKA, per germline (reference sequence). This CDR3 comprises 11 residues. V lost 4 bases and J lost 3, with 7 bases in between.